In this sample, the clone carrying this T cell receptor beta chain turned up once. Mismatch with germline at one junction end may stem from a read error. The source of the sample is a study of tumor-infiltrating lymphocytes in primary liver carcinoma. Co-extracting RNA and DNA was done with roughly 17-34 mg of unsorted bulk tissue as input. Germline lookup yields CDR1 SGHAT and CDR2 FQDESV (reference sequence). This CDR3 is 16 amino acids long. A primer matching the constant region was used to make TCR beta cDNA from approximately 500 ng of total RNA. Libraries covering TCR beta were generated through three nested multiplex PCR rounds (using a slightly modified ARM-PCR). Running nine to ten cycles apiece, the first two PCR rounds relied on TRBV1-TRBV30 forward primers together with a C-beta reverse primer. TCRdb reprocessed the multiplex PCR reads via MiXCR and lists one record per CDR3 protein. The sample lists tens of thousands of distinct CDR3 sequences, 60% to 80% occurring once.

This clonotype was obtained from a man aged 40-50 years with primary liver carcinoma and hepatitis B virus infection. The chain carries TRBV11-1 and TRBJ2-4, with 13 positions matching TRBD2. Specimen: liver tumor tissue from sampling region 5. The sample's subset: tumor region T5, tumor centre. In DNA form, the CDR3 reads TGTGCCTGCTTTCCCGGGACTAGCGGGACTAAAAACATTCATCACTTC. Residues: CACFPGTSGTKNIHHF.